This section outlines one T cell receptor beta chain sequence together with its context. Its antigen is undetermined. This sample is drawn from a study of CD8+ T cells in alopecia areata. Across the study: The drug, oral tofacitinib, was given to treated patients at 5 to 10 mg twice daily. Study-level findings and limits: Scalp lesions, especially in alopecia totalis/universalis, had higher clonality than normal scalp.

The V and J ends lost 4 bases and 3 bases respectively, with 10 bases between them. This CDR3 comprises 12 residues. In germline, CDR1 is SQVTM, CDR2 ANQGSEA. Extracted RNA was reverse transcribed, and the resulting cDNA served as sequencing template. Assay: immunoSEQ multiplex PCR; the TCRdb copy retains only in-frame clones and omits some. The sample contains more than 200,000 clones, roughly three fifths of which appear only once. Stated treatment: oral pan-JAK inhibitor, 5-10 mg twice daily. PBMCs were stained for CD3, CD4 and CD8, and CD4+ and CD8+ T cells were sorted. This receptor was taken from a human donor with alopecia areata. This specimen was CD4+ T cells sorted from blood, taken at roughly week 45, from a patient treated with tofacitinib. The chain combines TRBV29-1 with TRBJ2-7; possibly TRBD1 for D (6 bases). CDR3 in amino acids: CSVGTGHYEQYF. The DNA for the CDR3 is TGCAGCGTTGGTACAGGGCACTACGAGCAGTACTTC.